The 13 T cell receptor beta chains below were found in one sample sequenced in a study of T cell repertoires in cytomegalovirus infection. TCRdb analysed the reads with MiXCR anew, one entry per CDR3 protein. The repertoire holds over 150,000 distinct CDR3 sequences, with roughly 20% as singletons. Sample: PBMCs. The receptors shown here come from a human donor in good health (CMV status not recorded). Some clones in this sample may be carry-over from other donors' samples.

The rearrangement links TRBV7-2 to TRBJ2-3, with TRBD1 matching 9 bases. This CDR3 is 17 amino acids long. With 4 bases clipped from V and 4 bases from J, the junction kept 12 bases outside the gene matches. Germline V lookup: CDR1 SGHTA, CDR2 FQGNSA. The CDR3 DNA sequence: TGTGCCAGCAGCTACACAGACAGGGGGAGTCGGGCAGATACGCAGTATTTT. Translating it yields CASSYTDRGSRADTQYF.

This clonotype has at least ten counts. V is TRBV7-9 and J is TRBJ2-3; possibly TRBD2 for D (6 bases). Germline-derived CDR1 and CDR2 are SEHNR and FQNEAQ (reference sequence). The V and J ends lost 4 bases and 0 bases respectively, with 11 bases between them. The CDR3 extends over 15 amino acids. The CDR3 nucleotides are TGTGCCAGCAGCTCACCGCGGGACAGCACAGATACGCAGTATTTT. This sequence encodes CASSSPRDSTDTQYF.

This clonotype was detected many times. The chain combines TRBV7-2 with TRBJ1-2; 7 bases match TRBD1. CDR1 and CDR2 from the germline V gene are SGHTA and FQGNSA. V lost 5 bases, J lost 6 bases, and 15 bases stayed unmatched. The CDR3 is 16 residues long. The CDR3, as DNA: TGTGCCAGCAGCCTTATGGGTGGGCGGACAGGCGATGGCTACACCTTC. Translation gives CASSLMGGRTGDGYTF.

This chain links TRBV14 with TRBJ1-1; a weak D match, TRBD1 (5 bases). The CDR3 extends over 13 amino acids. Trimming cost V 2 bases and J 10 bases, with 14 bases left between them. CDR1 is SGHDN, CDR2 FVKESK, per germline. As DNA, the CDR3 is TGTGCCAGCAGCCAACAGGGATATGCTGGAGCTTTCTTT. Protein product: CASSQQGYAGAFF.

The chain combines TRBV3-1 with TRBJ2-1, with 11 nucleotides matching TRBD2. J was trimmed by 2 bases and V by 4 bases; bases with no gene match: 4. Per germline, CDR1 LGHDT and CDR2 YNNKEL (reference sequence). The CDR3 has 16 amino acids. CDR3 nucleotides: TGTGCCAGCAGCCTTCGTAGCGGGAGGGCCTACAATGAGCAGTTCTTC. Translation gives CASSLRSGRAYNEQFF.

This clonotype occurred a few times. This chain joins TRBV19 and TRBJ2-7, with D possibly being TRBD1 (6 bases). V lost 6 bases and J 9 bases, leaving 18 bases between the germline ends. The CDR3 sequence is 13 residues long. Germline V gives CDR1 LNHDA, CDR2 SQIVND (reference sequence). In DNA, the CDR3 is TGTGCCAGTAGCAGTCAAGGGGGTATGGTGCAGTACTTC. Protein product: CASSSQGGMVQYF.

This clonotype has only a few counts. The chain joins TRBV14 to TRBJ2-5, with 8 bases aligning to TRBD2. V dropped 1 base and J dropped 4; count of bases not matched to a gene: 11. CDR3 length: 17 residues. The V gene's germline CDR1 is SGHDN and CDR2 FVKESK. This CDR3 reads CASSQGESGRARETQYF. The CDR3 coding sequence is TGTGCCAGCAGCCAAGGTGAAAGCGGGAGAGCAAGAGAGACCCAGTACTTC.

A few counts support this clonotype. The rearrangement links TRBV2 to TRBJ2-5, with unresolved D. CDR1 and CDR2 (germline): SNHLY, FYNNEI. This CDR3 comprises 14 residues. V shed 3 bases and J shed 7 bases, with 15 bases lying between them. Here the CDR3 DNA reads TGTGCCAGCAGTGAGGCGTCTAGGGTTGCGACCCAGTACTTC. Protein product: CASSEASRVATQYF. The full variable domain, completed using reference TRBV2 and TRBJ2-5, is EPEVTQTPSHQVTQMGQEVILRCVPISNHLYFYWYRQILGQKVEFLVSFYNNEISEKSEIFDDQFSVERPDGSNFTLKIRSTKLEDSAMYFCASSEASRVATQYFGPGTRLLVL.

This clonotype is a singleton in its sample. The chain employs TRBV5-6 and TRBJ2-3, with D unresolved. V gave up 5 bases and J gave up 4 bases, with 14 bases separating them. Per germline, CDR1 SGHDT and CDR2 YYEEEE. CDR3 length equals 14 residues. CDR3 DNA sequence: TGTGCCAGCAGTTTGTATGCGGTCGCAGATACGCAGTATTTT. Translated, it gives CASSLYAVADTQYF.

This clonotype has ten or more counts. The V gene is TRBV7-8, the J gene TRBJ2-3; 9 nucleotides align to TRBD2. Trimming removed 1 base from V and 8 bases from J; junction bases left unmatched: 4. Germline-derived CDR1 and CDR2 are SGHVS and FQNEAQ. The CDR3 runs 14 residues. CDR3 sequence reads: CASSLGREGGTQYF. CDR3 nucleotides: TGTGCCAGCAGCTTAGGGCGGGAGGGAGGTACGCAGTATTTT.

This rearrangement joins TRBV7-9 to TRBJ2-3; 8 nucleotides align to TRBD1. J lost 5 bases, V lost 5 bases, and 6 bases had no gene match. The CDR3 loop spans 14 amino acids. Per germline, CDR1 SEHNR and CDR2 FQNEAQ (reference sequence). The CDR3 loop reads CASSPDRVEDTQYF. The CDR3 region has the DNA TGTGCCAGCAGCCCGGACAGGGTAGAAGATACGCAGTATTTT.

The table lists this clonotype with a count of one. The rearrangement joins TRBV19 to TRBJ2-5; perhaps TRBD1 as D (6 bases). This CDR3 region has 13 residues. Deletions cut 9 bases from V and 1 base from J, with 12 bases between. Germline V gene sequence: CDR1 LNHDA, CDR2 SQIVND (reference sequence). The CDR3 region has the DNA TGTGCCAGACCAAGGACAGCCCAAGAGACCCAGTACTTC. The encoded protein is CARPRTAQETQYF.

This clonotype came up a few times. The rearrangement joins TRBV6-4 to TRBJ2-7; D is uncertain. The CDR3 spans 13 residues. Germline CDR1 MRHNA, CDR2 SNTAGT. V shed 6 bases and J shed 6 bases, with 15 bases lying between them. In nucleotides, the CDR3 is TGTGCCAGCAGCGAGGAGCCCAGGCGCGAGCAGTACTTC. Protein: CASSEEPRREQYF.